This TCR beta chain was identified during a study of long-term antiretroviral therapy in people with HIV. Overall study findings and caveats: Post-ART diversity increased but stayed below transplant donor controls. Specimen acquisition occurred between about 2003 and 2018, potentially under older ART regimens.

Germline V gives CDR1 MNHNS, CDR2 SASEGT. Unmatched junction bases numbered 3, after V lost 6 bases and J lost 4 bases. The CDR3 is made up of 13 amino acids. Sequencing used immunoSEQ v3.0 at survey level. Sequencing aimed to cover about 35,000-55,000 T-cell genomes per sample. Produced via immunoSEQ multiplex PCR; TCRdb's table is partial and in-frame only. The sample carries 25,000 or so clones, about 82% recorded once. This clone has only a few counts. Its antigen is unidentified. The receptor's source is a man in his late teens or twenties with HIV. The chain carries TRBV6-1 and TRBJ1-5, with TRBD1 matching over 7 bases. The input for sequencing was unsorted PBMCs, taken 0.8 years before starting antiretroviral therapy. CDR3: CASSTGVNQPQHF. In DNA, the CDR3 is TGTGCCAGCAGCACAGGGGTGAATCAGCCCCAGCATTTT.